This TCR beta chain was profiled in a study of beta chain features in type 1 diabetes. Germline loops: CDR1 KGHSH, CDR2 LQKENI. V shed 1 base and J shed 3 bases, with 6 bases lying between them. The CDR3 loop spans 13 amino acids. The entirety of the isolated RNA underwent reverse transcription, so expressed TCRB transcripts were sequenced. Some clones are missing from TCRdb's copy, which holds only in-frame ones; the method was immunoSEQ multiplex PCR. The table has 400,000 or so clones, roughly an eighth seen once. Broader study findings: Naive, central memory and Treg TCRB repertoires seemed to resemble each other more closely in patients than they did in healthy donors. Shorter TCRB CDR3s, moderately but significantly so, were found in Type 1 diabetes patients in all four CD4+ subsets.

As regards this clone: Its antigen is not known. The same CDR3 is also encoded by other DNA sequences in this sample.

Every donor provided one heparinised blood draw, which averaged about 110 mL. The chain recombines TRBV18 with TRBJ1-1, with a tentative D call TRBD1 (5 bases). What was sequenced was naive CD4+ T cells from blood. This sequence originates from a woman aged 18-29 years with type 1 diabetes. CDR3 residues: CASSPQGYTEAFF. CDR3 in DNA: TGTGCCAGCTCACCACAGGGGTACACTGAAGCTTTCTTT.